The rows below give T cell receptor beta chains drawn from one sample of a study of blood T cells in healthy people across ages. TCRdb ran MiXCR on the 5' RACE reads and lists one entry per CDR3 protein. The sample consists of approximately 780,000 distinct CDR3 sequences, more than 25% of them appearing once. These data were likewise used in another study, on T cells of mothers and their children.

Sequencing used blood. Every receptor here comes from a boy aged 5-17 years in good health. Each CDR3 is given with its conserved first and last residue. The D gene is left open where the match is weak. Clone size appears in some rows only: once, few, many, or a class for an expanded clone.

TRBJ2-7 | few | TRBV5-1 | - | TGCGCCAGCAAGGCGGGTGTGGGTGAGCAGTACTTC | CASKAGVGEQYF
TRBJ1-5 | - | TRBV6-2/TRBV6-3 | TRBD1 | TGTGCCAGCAGTGATACCCGGACAGGGAACTCAGGGCCCCAGCATTTT | CASSDTRTGNSGPQHF
TRBJ2-7 | few | TRBV2 | TRBD1 | TGTGCCAGCAGGGAATCCGGGACAGGCCTCTACGAGCAGTACTTC | CASRESGTGLYEQYF
TRBJ2-5 | few | TRBV6-2/TRBV6-3 | TRBD2 | TGTGCCAGCAGCCGACTAGCGGGGTTGAAGTTCTTC | CASSRLAGLKFF
TRBJ2-1 | - | TRBV29-1 | - | TGCAGCGTAGACAGGATCTACGAACCGTACAATGAGCAGTTCTTC | CSVDRIYEPYNEQFF
TRBJ1-5 | few | TRBV13 | TRBD1 | TGTGTCAGCAGCTTTCGGACAGGCGGAGATAGCAATCAGCCCCAGCATTTT | CVSSFRTGGDSNQPQHF
TRBJ2-5 | few | TRBV15 | - | TGTGCCACCAGCAGAGATCTCGCGGAGCAAGAGACCCAGTACTTC | CATSRDLAEQETQYF
TRBJ2-1 | - | TRBV12-3/TRBV12-4 | TRBD2 | TGTGCCAGCAGTCTCCAGGGACTAGCAGGGCAGTTCTTC | CASSLQGLAGQFF
TRBJ2-7 | few | TRBV28 | TRBD1 | TGTGCCAGCAGGGCCGGGACAGGGGGCCACGAGCAGTACTTC | CASRAGTGGHEQYF
TRBJ2-7 | once | TRBV20-1 | - | TGCAGTGCTAGAGGGCTAGCGCAAACCTACGAGCAGTACTTC | CSARGLAQTYEQYF
TRBJ2-5 | few | TRBV12-3/TRBV12-4 | - | TGTGCCAGCAGGGCAGGGTCCCAGACCCAGTACTTC | CASRAGSQTQYF
TRBJ1-2 | - | TRBV12-3/TRBV12-4 | TRBD1 | TGTGCCAGCAGTTTAGCGCTGGACGGGACAGGGGCCCTGTATGGCTACACCTTC | CASSLALDGTGALYGYTF
TRBJ1-3 | - | TRBV9 | - | TGTGCCAGCAGCGTAGAAAACACCATATATTTT | CASSVENTIYF
TRBJ2-3 | - | TRBV21-1 | - | TGTGCCAGCAGCAAAGTGGACTGCACAGATACGCAGTATTTT | CASSKVDCTDTQYF
TRBJ2-3 | - | TRBV29-1 | TRBD1 | TGCAGCGTTGGGGACAGGGATACAGATACGCAGTATTTT | CSVGDRDTDTQYF
TRBJ2-5 | - | TRBV7-9 | TRBD1 | TGTGCCAGCAGGCCTACAGGGGCACAAGGAGAGACCCAGTACTTC | CASRPTGAQGETQYF
TRBJ2-1 | - | TRBV7-9 | - | TGTGCCAGCAGCTCCAGAGCTAACAATGAGCAGTTCTTC | CASSSRANNEQFF
TRBJ2-3 | many | TRBV7-2 | - | TGTGCCAGCAGCATACTAGCCCGTACACCCTCGGCTACGCAGTATTTT | CASSILARTPSATQYF
TRBJ2-5 | - | TRBV20-1 | - | TGCAGTGCTAGTTCTCCAGAGACCCAGTACTTC | CSASSPETQYF
TRBJ1-2 | - | TRBV6-5 | - | TGTGCCAGCAGAGAAACCGGGAAAAACTATGGCTACACCTTC | CASRETGKNYGYTF
TRBJ1-2 | - | TRBV7-9 | TRBD1 | TGTGCCAGCAGCTTAGGAGGGACAGGGACTAACTATGGCTACACCTTC | CASSLGGTGTNYGYTF
TRBJ1-3 | - | TRBV5-5 | TRBD1 | TGTGCCAGCTCGTCCTCGACAGGGGATGGAAACACCATATATTTT | CASSSSTGDGNTIYF
TRBJ2-7 | - | TRBV12-3/TRBV12-4 | - | TGTGCCAGCAGTTTCCGTGACATCAGCTCCTACGAGCAGTACTTC | CASSFRDISSYEQYF
TRBJ2-7 | many | TRBV12-3/TRBV12-4 | - | TGTGCCAGCAGCCTCCTGGGTGACGAGCAGTACTTC | CASSLLGDEQYF
TRBJ1-2 | once | TRBV5-1 | - | TGCGCCAGCAGCTTGGAATCACGGGTAAACTATGGCTACACCTTC | CASSLESRVNYGYTF
TRBJ1-2 | - | TRBV29-1 | TRBD1 | TGCAGCGTTGTAGGGGGACAGGGATTGAGGGACTATGGCTACACCTTC | CSVVGGQGLRDYGYTF
TRBJ2-4 | many | TRBV10-3 | - | TGTGCCATCAGCCAGGGTTCCCTAGCCAAAAACATTCAGTACTTC | CAISQGSLAKNIQYF
TRBJ2-5 | - | TRBV20-1 | - | TGCAGTGCTAGAGATGCCGGACTAAGGCTTAGCGAGACCCAGTACTTC | CSARDAGLRLSETQYF
TRBJ2-2 | - | TRBV5-6 | TRBD1 | TGTGCCAGCAGCTTGGAAACAGGGGAATCGAACACCGGGGAGCTGTTTTTT | CASSLETGESNTGELFF
TRBJ2-7 | - | TRBV7-9 | TRBD2 | TGTGCCAGCACCCGGGGGAGGGGAGAGTACTTC | CASTRGRGEYF
TRBJ2-1 | few | TRBV6-1 | - | TGTGCCAGCAGTGTGGACCCCGGGACGCGGGGTAGGGGTGAGCAGTTCTTC | CASSVDPGTRGRGEQFF
TRBJ2-5 | - | TRBV19 | - | TGTGCCAGTACCCCCGGAGGGGGGATTCAGGAGACCCAGTACTTC | CASTPGGGIQETQYF
TRBJ1-2 | - | TRBV20-1 | - | TGCAGTGCTAGGTTTAGTACCGCAGGTGCTAGTGGCTACACCTTC | CSARFSTAGASGYTF
TRBJ1-1 | - | TRBV27 | - | TGTGCCAGCAGCCAGCAGTTTCTTCACACTGAAGCTTTCTTT | CASSQQFLHTEAFF
TRBJ2-7 | - | TRBV6-6 | TRBD1 | TGTGCCAGCAGTACAATACCGGGACAGGGGGCCATCGAGCAGTACTTC | CASSTIPGQGAIEQYF
TRBJ1-1 | - | TRBV10-2 | - | TGCGCCAGCAGTGGGTCGGTGGGCATGGGAACTGAAGCTTTCTTT | CASSGSVGMGTEAFF
TRBJ2-3 | - | TRBV7-7 | TRBD2 | TGTGCCAGCAGCCCAACTAGCGGGGGTGCGGATACGCAGTATTTT | CASSPTSGGADTQYF
TRBJ2-5 | few | TRBV18 | - | TGTGCCAGCTCACAAAGTATCGGTGAGACCCAGTACTTC | CASSQSIGETQYF
TRBJ2-5 | - | TRBV4-1 | - | TGCGCCAGCAGCCAAGGAAGTGTTATCCAGGAGACCCAGTACTTC | CASSQGSVIQETQYF
TRBJ2-5 | few | TRBV9 | TRBD1 | TGTGCCAGCAGCCCGATAGACAGGGACAAAGAGACCCAGTACTTC | CASSPIDRDKETQYF